This T cell receptor beta chain comes out of a study of blood T cell repertoires in COVID-19. Whole-study context: The United States, Italy and Spain provided the acute and convalescent COVID-19 samples. T cells, B-cell-depleted T cells, or PBMCs supplied cDNA or gDNA.

Trimming left V 1 base short and J 7 bases short, with 10 bases between. CDR1 is LGHDT and CDR2 is YNNKEL in the germline V gene (reference sequence). The CDR3 is 13 residues long. In the original analysis: Amplification with reference gene primers provided the estimates of nucleated cell counts. Here immunoSEQ multiplex PCR was the method, and the copy in TCRdb shows in-frame clones only, minus some. V and J calls and clone size are as listed in that table; D and trimming were resolved from the DNA. Among fewer than 200,000 clones, approximately 85% were seen once, and the ten largest hold more than 7.5%.

The sequencing input was peripheral blood. J is TRBJ1-1 and V is TRBV3-1 (or the pseudogene TRBV3-2); possibly TRBD1 for D (5 bases). The source is a middle-aged man who had recovered from COVID-19. The CDR3 coding sequence is TGTGCCAGCAGCCAAGGACAGCGGGGTGAAGCTTTCTTT. Protein product: CASSQGQRGEAFF.